These 15 T cell receptor beta chains were sequenced from one sample in a study of Ad26.COV2.S vaccination and SARS-CoV-2 variants. Assay: immunoSEQ multiplex PCR; the TCRdb copy retains only in-frame clones and omits some. The sample holds over 400,000 clones, roughly 90% seen once. The treatment: about 20 received Ad26.COV2.S at low or high dose, single or two shots; about 5 received placebo; per-sample allocation not given. On day 63 after the first injection, vaccine and placebo recipients gave samples. Sequencing used peripheral blood, obtained in a trial of Ad26.COV2.S vaccine versus placebo. These receptors originate from a person aged 18-65 years who received the Ad26.COV2.S COVID-19 vaccine or a placebo.

Ten or more counts support this clone. The chain has TRBV6-2 or TRBV6-3 and TRBJ2-1; TRBD2 matches 10 bases. The V gene end was trimmed by 3 bases and the J gene end by 6 bases; junction bases not matched to a gene: 5. Per the germline V gene, CDR1 is MNHEY and CDR2 is SVGEGT. The CDR3 is 15 amino acids. The DNA for the CDR3 is TGTGCCAGCAGTTATGCACTAGCGGGGAGCAATGAGCAGTTCTTC. It codes for CASSYALAGSNEQFF.

The rearrangement links TRBV12-3 or TRBV12-4 to TRBJ2-7, with 7 bases aligning to TRBD2. The CDR3 contains 13 residues. After removal of 9 bases from V and 6 bases from J, the junction contained 11 bases not matched to a gene. CDR3 in DNA: TGTGCCAGTAAAAGTGGGGGGGTTGCCGAGCAGTACTTC. This encodes CASKSGGVAEQYF.

This clone was observed a single time. Additional DNA sequences in this sample encode the identical CDR3. The V and J genes are TRBV28 and TRBJ2-1; TRBD1 aligns across 9 bases. CDR1 is MDHEN and CDR2 is SYDVKM in the germline V gene. Trimming took 3 bases from V and 2 from J; bases not matched to a gene: 5. There are 16 residues in the CDR3. The CDR3 spells CASSLTGGRPYNEQFF. Written as DNA, the CDR3 is TGTGCCAGCAGTTTGACAGGGGGGCGTCCCTACAATGAGCAGTTCTTC. Variable domain in full (rest from reference TRBV28 and TRBJ2-1): DVKVTQSSRYLVKRTGEKVFLECVQDMDHENMFWYRQDPGLGLRLIYFSYDVKMKEKGDIPEGYSVSREKKERFSLILESASTNQTSMYLCASSLTGGRPYNEQFFGPGTRLTVL.

CDR3 region: CASSLGLLAVNTGELFF. In DNA form, the CDR3 reads TGTGCCAGCAGTTTAGGACTACTAGCGGTGAACACCGGGGAGCTGTTTTTT. The chain couples TRBV28 to TRBJ2-2; 8 positions match TRBD2. Germline lookup yields CDR1 MDHEN and CDR2 SYDVKM. The CDR3 has 17 residues. Trimming took 2 bases from V and 1 from J; bases not matched to a gene: 6.

The chain links TRBV4-1 to TRBJ2-7; 7 bases map to TRBD1. The germline V gene has CDR1 MGHRA and CDR2 YSYEKL. This CDR3 contains 21 residues. Unmatched junction bases numbered 24, after V lost 1 base and J lost 3 bases. The CDR3 region has the DNA TGCGCCAGCAGCCAAGTAGGTCATCCACTGGACAGGTCCTCCCCCCTCTACGAGCAGTACTTC. It translates to CASSQVGHPLDRSSPLYEQYF.

The chain is built from TRBV7-2 and TRBJ1-2; TRBD1 matches 10 bases. Germline loops: CDR1 SGHTA, CDR2 FQGNSA. The junction had 7 bases not matched to a gene; V was cut back by 2 bases and J by 1 base. The CDR3 extends over 17 amino acids. The CDR3 DNA sequence: TGTGCCAGCAGCTTACAGACAGGGGGCTTTCTTAACTATGGCTACACCTTC. It codes for CASSLQTGGFLNYGYTF.

J is TRBJ1-2 and V is TRBV7-2, with unresolved D. The CDR3 sequence is 12 residues long. CDR1 SGHTA and CDR2 FQGNSA come from the germline V gene. V dropped 2 bases and J dropped 9 bases, with 10 bases sitting between them. The chain's CDR3 is CASSLIGVSYTF. CDR3 DNA: TGTGCCAGCAGCTTAATCGGCGTAAGCTACACCTTC.

CDR3 protein: CASSQQGQGTDTQYF. The DNA of the CDR3 is TGTGCCAGCAGCCAACAGGGACAGGGAACAGATACGCAGTATTTT. The V call is TRBV11-3, the J call TRBJ2-3; 9 nucleotides agree with TRBD1. The CDR3 spans 15 residues. Germline V gives CDR1 SGHNT, CDR2 YENEEA. Trimming cost V 5 bases and J 3 bases; bases outside gene matches: 6. Based on the CDR3 plus reference TRBV11-3 and TRBJ2-3, the full variable domain is EAGVVQSPRYKIIEKKQPVAFWCNPISGHNTLYWYLQNLGQGPELLIRYENEEAVDDSQLPKDRFSAERLKGVDSTLKIQPAELGDSAVYLCASSQQGQGTDTQYFGPGTRLTVL.

The chain has TRBV7-2 and TRBJ2-7, with 7 bases fitting TRBD2. This CDR3 is built from 16 residues. Trimming removed 5 bases from V and 2 bases from J; junction bases left unmatched: 12. CDR1 SGHTA and CDR2 FQGNSA come from the germline V gene. CDR3 in DNA: TGTGCCAGCAGCCCCTTCCGATCTAGCGGAACCTACGAGCAGTACTTC. Its protein product is CASSPFRSSGTYEQYF.

The V and J genes are TRBV6-2 or TRBV6-3 and TRBJ1-2; D might be TRBD1 (5 bases). Germline V gene sequence: CDR1 MNHEY, CDR2 SVGEGT. This CDR3 contains 13 residues. Trimming removed 5 bases at V and 1 base at J, with 8 bases between. For the CDR3, the DNA is TGTGCCAGCAGTCTGGACATTAACTATGGCTACACCTTC. This translates into CASSLDINYGYTF.

A remark on this clone: Germline and junction disagree at one end, which may indicate a read error. The chain carries TRBV29-1 and TRBJ2-5; D unclear. The CDR3 loop spans 12 amino acids. Germline V gene lookup returns CDR1 SQVTM and CDR2 ANQGSEA. CDR3 amino acids: CSVVVRREAQYF. DNA for the CDR3: TGCAGCGTTGTTGTGAGAAGAGAGGCCCAGTACTTC.

The chain employs TRBV7-2 and TRBJ2-6, with TRBD2 as a possible D gene (6 bases). This CDR3 comprises 16 residues. Trimming pared 0 bases from V and 1 base from J, leaving 7 bases between. Germline CDR1 and CDR2: SGHTA and FQGNSA. The CDR3 coding sequence is TGTGCCAGCAGCTTAGCGGGAGGATCTGGGGCCAACGTCCTGACTTTC. This translates into CASSLAGGSGANVLTF.

V gene TRBV7-2 combines with J gene TRBJ2-7, with no clear D. Trimming stripped 5 bases from V and 0 bases from J, with 5 bases between. This CDR3 region has 12 residues. The germline gives CDR1 SGHTA, CDR2 FQGNSA. The CDR3 DNA reads TGTGCCAGCAGCGTGAGCTCCTACGAGCAGTACTTC. It yields the protein CASSVSSYEQYF. Full variable domain (remainder filled in from reference TRBV7-2 and TRBJ2-7): GAGVSQSPSNKVTEKGKDVELRCDPISGHTALYWYRQSLGQGLEFLIYFQGNSAPDKSGLPSDRFSAERTGGSVSTLTIQRTQQEDSAVYLCASSVSSYEQYFGPGTRLTVT.

This clone was counted only a few times. The chain joins TRBV6-1 to TRBJ1-1, with 7 bases matching TRBD1. CDR1 and CDR2 (germline): MNHNS, SASEGT. The CDR3 contains 15 residues. Trimming at V came to 3 bases and at J to 0 bases, leaving 4 bases not matched to a gene. CDR3 nucleotides: TGTGCCAGCAGTGAGAAAGGACAGGTGAACACTGAAGCTTTCTTT. Translating it yields CASSEKGQVNTEAFF.

The rearrangement links TRBV7-2 to TRBJ2-5, with D uncertain. This CDR3 is 14 amino acids long. Trimming removed 3 bases at V and 5 bases at J, with 13 bases between. Germline CDR1 is SGHTA and CDR2 is FQGNSA. The CDR3 DNA is TGTGCCAGCAGCTTTACCCCCGGTGTGGAGACCCAGTACTTC. This sequence encodes CASSFTPGVETQYF.